This record looks at one T cell receptor beta chain sequence and its context. The antigen is unknown. The PCR used 60 V beta and 13 J beta primers. Some clones are missing from TCRdb's copy, which holds only in-frame ones; the method was immunoSEQ multiplex PCR. Of about 30,000 clones listed, 90% to 95% are singletons. Fresh-frozen tumor tissue and more than two years of survival data were available for all. Before vaccination, two weeks after the third vaccination, and at progression, PBMC were collected. The record originates from a study of glioma-infiltrating T cells after dendritic cell vaccination. Overall study results and limits: Only a small number of patients had complete blood and tumor samples.

The V and J ends lost 4 bases and 2 bases respectively, with 5 bases between them. The CDR3 is 12 residues long. Germline-derived CDR1 and CDR2 are MNHNS and SASEGT. Sample: blood, taken before dendritic cell vaccination. The chain combines TRBV6-1 with TRBJ1-1; unclear D gene. The sequence was collected from a human donor with glioblastoma. The CDR3 DNA sequence: TGTGCCAGCAGTGTGGCTAACACTGAAGCTTTCTTT. Its translation: CASSVANTEAFF.